This TCR beta chain comes out of a study of T cells expressing NK-cell markers. Across the study: Seven sequenced donors out of eight were HCMV-seropositive, one seronegative.

From the 5' RACE reads, TCRdb lists one entry per CDR3 protein and no DNA. Recorded for this sample: roughly 300,000 distinct CDR3 sequences. Per the germline V gene, CDR1 is MNHNS and CDR2 is SASEGT. The CDR3 is 14 amino acids. As for this clonotype: What it recognizes is unknown.

Study-wide results and caveats: For about 6 donors, the dominant NKG2C+ clonotypes made up roughly 1.0-7.5% of their CD8+ T cells.

The TCR originated in a woman between 18 and 70 years old in good health. Sequencing input: blood T cells: a sorted CD56 or NKG2C T cell subset, CD4+ or CD8+ T cells, or bulk PBMC T cells (not recorded which). The genes are TRBV6-1 and TRBJ1-5; TCRdb indicates TRBD1, and absent DNA this call remains unverified. The CDR3 region is CASRLGQGGLAQHF.